This TCR beta chain was sequenced during a study of cytomegalovirus exposure and HLA in healthy donors. Study-wide results and limits: Researchers counted about 150 TCR beta chains as cytomegalovirus-associated. Later analysis demonstrated an association between a missense DCLRE1C variant and TCR beta V- and J-gene trimming. Previously analyzed data showed that most TCR beta V segments were productive at a frequency of about 87% or about 30%.

Germline V gene lookup returns CDR1 MNHEY and CDR2 SMNVEV (reference sequence). The CDR3 loop spans 15 amino acids. The V gene end was trimmed by 0 bases and the J gene end by 6 bases; junction bases not matched to a gene: 4. About this clone: Its cognate antigen is unknown.

The study ran its PCR with 60 Vbeta and 13 Jbeta primers. Libraries were prepared by immunoSEQ multiplex PCR; TCRdb keeps only in-frame clonotypes and omits some of them. Its clone listing holds tens of thousands of clones. The receptor comes from a man aged 18 to 35 in good health and CMV-seropositive. The chain is built from TRBV27 and TRBJ2-1; TRBD2 aligns across 8 bases. Source material: PBMCs. In DNA form, the CDR3 reads TGTGCCAGCAGTTTATCCCCGGGAGGGGGCAATGAGCAGTTCTTC. This translates into CASSLSPGGGNEQFF.